The clone carrying this TCR beta chain was seen only once. The source of the sample is a study of blood T cell repertoires in COVID-19. For the study at large: Sources were T cells, B-cell-depleted T cells, or PBMCs; the material itself was cDNA or gDNA.

TCRdb keeps only in-frame clones here, not all; method: immunoSEQ multiplex PCR. The sample lists 50,000 or so clones, approximately 80% occurring once. The receptor comes from a human donor with active or convalescent COVID-19. The donor label of this sample is uncertain. Sequences were obtained from peripheral blood.

The CDR3 region is CASSPLAVLPDEQYF. DNA of the CDR3: TGTGCCAGCAGTCCTTTAGCGGTCTTACCCGACGAGCAGTACTTC. This rearrangement joins TRBV6-5 to TRBJ2-7; D might be TRBD2 (6 bases). Germline lookup yields CDR1 MNHEY and CDR2 SVGAGI. This CDR3 has 15 residues. The V and J ends lost 5 bases and 5 bases respectively, with 19 bases between them.